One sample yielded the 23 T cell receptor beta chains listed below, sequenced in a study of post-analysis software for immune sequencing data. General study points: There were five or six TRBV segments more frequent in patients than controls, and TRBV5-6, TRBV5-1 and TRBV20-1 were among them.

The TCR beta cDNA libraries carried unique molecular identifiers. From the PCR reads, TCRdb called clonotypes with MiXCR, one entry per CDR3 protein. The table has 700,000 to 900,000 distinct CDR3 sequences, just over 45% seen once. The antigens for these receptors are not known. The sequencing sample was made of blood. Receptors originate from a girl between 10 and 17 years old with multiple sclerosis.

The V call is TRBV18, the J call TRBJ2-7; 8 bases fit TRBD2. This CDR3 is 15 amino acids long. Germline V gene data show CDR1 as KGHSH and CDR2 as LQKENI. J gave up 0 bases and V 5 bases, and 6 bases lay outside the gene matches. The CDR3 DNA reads TGTGCCAGCTCATCAACCGGGACTAGCTCCTACGAGCAGTACTTC. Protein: CASSSTGTSSYEQYF.

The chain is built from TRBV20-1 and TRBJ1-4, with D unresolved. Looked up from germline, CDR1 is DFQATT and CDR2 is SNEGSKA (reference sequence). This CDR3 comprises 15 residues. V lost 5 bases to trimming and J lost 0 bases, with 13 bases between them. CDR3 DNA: TGCAGTGCTTCCATCCCCACGGCAACTAATGAAAAACTGTTTTTT. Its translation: CSASIPTATNEKLFF.

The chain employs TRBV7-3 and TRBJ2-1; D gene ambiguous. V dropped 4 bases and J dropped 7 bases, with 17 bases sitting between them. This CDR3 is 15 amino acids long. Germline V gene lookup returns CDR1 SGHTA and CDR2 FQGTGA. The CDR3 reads CASSSDGLYSNEQFF. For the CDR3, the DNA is TGTGCCAGCAGCTCTGACGGGCTATATTCAAATGAGCAGTTCTTC.

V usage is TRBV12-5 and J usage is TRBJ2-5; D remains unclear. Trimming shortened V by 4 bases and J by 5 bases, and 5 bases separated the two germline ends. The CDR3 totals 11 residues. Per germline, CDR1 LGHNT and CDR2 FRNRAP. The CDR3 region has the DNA TGTGCTAGTGGTTCGGAGGAGACCCAGTACTTC. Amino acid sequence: CASGSEETQYF.

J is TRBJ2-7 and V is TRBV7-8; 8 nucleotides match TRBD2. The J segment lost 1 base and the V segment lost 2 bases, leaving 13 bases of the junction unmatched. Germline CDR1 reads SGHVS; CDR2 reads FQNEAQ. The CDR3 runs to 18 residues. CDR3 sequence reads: CASSLISRGSGSSYEQYF. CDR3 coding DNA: TGTGCCAGCAGCTTAATTTCCAGAGGGAGCGGGAGTTCCTACGAGCAGTACTTC.

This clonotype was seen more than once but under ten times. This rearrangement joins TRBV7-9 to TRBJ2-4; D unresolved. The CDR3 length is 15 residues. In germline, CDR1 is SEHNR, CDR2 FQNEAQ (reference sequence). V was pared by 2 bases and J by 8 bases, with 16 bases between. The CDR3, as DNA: TGTGCCAGCAGCTTATCAACTACCCCATGGGACATTCAGTACTTC. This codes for CASSLSTTPWDIQYF.

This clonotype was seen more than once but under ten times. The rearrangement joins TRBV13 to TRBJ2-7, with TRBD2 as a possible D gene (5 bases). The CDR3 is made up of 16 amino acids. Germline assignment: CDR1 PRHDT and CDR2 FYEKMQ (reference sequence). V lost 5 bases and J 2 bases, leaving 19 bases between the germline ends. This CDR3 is CASSALGNYGTYEQYF. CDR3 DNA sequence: TGTGCCAGCAGCGCGCTCGGGAATTACGGGACCTACGAGCAGTACTTC.

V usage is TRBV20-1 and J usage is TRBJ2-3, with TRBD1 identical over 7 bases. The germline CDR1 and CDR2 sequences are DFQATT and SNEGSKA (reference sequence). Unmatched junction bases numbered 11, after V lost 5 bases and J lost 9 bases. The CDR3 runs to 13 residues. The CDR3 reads CSAGKTGFETQYF. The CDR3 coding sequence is TGCAGTGCTGGGAAGACAGGGTTCGAGACGCAGTATTTT.

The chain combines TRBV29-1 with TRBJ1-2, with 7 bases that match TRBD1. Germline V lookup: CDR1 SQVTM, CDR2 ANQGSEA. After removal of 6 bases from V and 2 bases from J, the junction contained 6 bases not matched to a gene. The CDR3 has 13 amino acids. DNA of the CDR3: TGCAGCGTCGAACAGACAGGGAACTATGGCTACACCTTC. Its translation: CSVEQTGNYGYTF. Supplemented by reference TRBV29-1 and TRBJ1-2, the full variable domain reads SAVISQKPSRDICQRGTSLTIQCQVDSQVTMMFWYRQQPGQSLTLIATANQGSEATYESGFVIDKFPISRPNLTFSTLTVSNMSPEDSSIYLCSVEQTGNYGYTFGSGTRLTVV.

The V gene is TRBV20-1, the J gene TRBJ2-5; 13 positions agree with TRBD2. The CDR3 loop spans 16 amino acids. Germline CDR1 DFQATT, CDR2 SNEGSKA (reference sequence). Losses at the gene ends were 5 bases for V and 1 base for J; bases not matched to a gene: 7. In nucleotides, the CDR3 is TGCAGTGCTCCCAGGTGGACTAGCGGGGGCCAAGAGACCCAGTACTTC. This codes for CSAPRWTSGGQETQYF.

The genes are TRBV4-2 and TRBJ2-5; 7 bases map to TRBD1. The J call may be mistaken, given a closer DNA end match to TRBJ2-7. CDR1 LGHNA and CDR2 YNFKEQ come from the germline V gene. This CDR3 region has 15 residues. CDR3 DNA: TGTGCCAGCAGCCAAGCCTGGGACAGCTCGGACGAGCAGTACTTC. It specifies CASSQAWDSSDEQYF.

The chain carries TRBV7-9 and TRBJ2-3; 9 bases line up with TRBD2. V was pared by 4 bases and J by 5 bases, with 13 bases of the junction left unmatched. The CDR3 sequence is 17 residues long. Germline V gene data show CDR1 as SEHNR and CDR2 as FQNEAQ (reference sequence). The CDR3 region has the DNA TGTGCCAGCAGCTCCTCAAGCCTTAGCGGGAGTCGAGATACGCAGTATTTT. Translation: CASSSSSLSGSRDTQYF.

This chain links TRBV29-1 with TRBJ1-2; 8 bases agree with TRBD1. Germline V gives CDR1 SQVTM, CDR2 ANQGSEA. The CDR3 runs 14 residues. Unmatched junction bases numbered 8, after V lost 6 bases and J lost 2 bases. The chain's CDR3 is CSVLKQGVNYGYTF. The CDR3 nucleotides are TGCAGCGTCCTTAAACAGGGGGTGAACTATGGCTACACCTTC.

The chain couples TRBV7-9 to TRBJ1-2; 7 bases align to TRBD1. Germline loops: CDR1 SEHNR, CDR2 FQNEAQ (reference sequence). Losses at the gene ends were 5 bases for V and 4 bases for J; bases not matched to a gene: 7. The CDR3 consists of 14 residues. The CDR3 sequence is CASSATGLGYGYTF. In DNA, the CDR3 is TGTGCCAGCAGCGCGACAGGGCTGGGCTATGGCTACACCTTC. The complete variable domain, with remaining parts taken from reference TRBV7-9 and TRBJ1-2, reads DTGVSQNPRHKITKRGQNVTFRCDPISEHNRLYWYRQTLGQGPEFLTYFQNEAQLEKSRLLSDRFSAERPKGSFSTLEIQRTEQGDSAMYLCASSATGLGYGYTFGSGTRLTVV.

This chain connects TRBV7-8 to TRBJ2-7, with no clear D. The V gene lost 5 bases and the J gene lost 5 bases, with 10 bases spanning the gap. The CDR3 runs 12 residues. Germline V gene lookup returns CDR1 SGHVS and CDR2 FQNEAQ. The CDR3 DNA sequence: TGTGCCAGCAGCACGTTTAACCACGAGCAGTACTTC. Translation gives CASSTFNHEQYF.

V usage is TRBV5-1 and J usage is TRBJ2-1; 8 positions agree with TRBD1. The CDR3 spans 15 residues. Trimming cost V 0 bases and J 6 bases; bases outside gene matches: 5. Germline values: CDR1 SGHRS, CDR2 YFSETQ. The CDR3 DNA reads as TGCGCCAGCAGCTTGGGGACAGGGTATGGCAATGAGCAGTTCTTC. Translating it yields CASSLGTGYGNEQFF.

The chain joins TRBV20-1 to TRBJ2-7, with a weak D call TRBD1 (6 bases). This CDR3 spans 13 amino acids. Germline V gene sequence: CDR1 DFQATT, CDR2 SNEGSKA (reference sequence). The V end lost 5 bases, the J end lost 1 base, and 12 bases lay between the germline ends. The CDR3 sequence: CSAEDSPSYEQYF. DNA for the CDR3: TGCAGTGCTGAGGACAGTCCTTCCTACGAGCAGTACTTC.

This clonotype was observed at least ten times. The CDR3 nucleotides are TGCGCCAGCAGCCAAGCTGACGTAGCCAAAAACATTCAGTACTTC. The encoded protein is CASSQADVAKNIQYF. V is TRBV4-3 and J is TRBJ2-4; D remains ambiguous. V shed 1 base and J shed 0 bases, with 7 bases lying between them. This CDR3 region has 15 residues. Germline V lookup: CDR1 LGHNA, CDR2 YSLEER.

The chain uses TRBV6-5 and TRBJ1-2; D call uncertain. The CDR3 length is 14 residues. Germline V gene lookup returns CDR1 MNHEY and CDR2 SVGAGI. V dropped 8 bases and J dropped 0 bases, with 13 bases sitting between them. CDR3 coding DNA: TGTGCCAGCTCCGATTACAGAGCTAACTATGGCTACACCTTC. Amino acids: CASSDYRANYGYTF.

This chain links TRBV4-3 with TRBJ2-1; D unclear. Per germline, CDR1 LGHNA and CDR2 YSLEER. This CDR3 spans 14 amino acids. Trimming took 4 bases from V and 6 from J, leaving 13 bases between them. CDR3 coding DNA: TGCGCCAGCAGCCGAGGCGGCTCGGCCAATGAGCAGTTCTTC. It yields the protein CASSRGGSANEQFF.

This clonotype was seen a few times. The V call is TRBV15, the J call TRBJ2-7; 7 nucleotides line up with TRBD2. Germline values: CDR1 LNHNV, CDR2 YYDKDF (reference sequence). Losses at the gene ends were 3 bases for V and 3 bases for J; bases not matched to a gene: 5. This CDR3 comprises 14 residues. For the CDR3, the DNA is TGTGCCACCAGCAGCAGCGGGGACCTCTACGAGCAGTACTTC. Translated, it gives CATSSSGDLYEQYF.

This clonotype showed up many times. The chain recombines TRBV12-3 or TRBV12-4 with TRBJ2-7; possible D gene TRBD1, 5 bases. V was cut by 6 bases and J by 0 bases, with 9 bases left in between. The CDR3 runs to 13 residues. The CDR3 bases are TGTGCCAGCAGACGCGACAGCTCCTACGAGCAGTACTTC. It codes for CASRRDSSYEQYF.

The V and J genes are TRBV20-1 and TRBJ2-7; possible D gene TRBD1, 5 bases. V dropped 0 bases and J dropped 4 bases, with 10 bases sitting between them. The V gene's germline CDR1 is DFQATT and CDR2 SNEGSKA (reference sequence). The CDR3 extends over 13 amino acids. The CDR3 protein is CSARDPGAYEQYF. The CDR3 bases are TGCAGTGCTAGAGATCCTGGGGCGTACGAGCAGTACTTC.